There are a few counts of the clone carrying this TCR beta chain. Antigen unknown. The CDR3 runs to 15 residues. The trim removed 4 bases at V and 4 bases at J, leaving 5 bases unmatched. Germline V lookup: CDR1 SGHTA, CDR2 FQGNSA. This specimen comes from a study of blood T cells in healthy people across ages. Findings and limits, study-wide: Estimates of total diversity, which came from one million sequenced T cells, were considered to be underestimates. Relative to aged donors, long-lived donors carried more naive CD4+ cells and displayed higher diversity.

A second about 6 to 12 cycle PCR used barcoded and J-beta primers. Through a template-switch adaptor with 12 random nucleotides, each cDNA molecule received a tag. All samples gave at least 3 million CDR3-containing paired-end reads. TCRdb re-derived calls from the 5' RACE reads in MiXCR, one entry per CDR3 protein. The sample lists 450,000 to 700,000 distinct CDR3 sequences; 27% were seen once. The receptor's source is a woman between 65 and 79 years old in good health. Sequencing was carried out using blood. V is TRBV7-2 and J is TRBJ2-1; 9 bases map to TRBD2. The DNA for the CDR3 is TGTGCCAGCAGCTCCACTAGCGGGCAATACAATGAGCAGTTCTTC. It codes for CASSSTSGQYNEQFF.